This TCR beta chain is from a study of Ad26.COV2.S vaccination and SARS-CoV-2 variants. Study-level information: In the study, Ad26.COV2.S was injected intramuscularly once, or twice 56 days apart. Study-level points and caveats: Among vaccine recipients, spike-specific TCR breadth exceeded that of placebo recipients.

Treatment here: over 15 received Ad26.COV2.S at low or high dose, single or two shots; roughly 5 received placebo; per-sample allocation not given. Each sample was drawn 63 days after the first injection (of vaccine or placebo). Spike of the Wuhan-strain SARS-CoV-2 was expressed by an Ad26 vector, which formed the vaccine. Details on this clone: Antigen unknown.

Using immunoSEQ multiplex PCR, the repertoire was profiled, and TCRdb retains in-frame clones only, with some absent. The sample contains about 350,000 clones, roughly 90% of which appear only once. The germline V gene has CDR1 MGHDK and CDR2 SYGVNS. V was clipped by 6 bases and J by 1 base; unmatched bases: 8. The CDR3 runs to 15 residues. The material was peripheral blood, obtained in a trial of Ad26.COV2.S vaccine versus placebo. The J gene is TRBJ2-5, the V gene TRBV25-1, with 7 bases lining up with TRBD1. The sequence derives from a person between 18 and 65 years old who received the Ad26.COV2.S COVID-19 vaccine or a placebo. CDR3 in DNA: TGTGCCAGCAGCCCACTAGACAGGGTCCAAGAGACCCAGTACTTC. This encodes CASSPLDRVQETQYF.